This TCR beta chain was retrieved from a study of PD-L1 blockade in urothelial cancer. About the research overall: As for prior chemotherapy regimens, patients had received 0 to 3. Reported median T cell count for blood samples was some 140,000. The study's findings and limits: When measured at 3 weeks, tumor-associated blood clones expanded more in durable-benefit patients.

Time point defined: pretreatment peripheral blood. Pretreatment sampling and on-treatment sampling together yielded between 1 and 8 samples for each patient. Sequencing was performed with immunoSEQ multiplex PCR; in TCRdb, only in-frame clones are kept and a portion is missing. The table has roughly 130,000 clones, roughly 80% seen once. This clone was seen a handful of times. Its specificity is not known. This CDR3 is built from 15 residues. CDR1 MNHEY and CDR2 SMNVEV come from the germline V gene (reference sequence). With V trimmed by 7 bases and J by 7 bases, 10 bases remained unmatched. Sequenced material: PBMCs, taken around atezolizumab (anti-PD-L1) treatment. The clonotype comes from a man aged 45-65 years with urothelial cancer. The gene calls are TRBV27 and TRBJ1-2; TRBD1 matches at 12 bases. The CDR3 DNA sequence: TGTGCCAGCACACACGGGACAGGGGGCATTGGTGGCTACACCTTC. Protein product: CASTHGTGGIGGYTF.